The 28 T cell receptor beta chains below all came from one sample that was sequenced in a study of human T cells and chemical hapten exposure. TCRdb analysed the RACE reads with MiXCR anew, one entry per CDR3 protein. Here the sample spans some 150,000 distinct CDR3 sequences, 10% to 15% being singletons. Time point indicated: patch test 2, 6 weeks after DPC sensitization. The treatment denotes: therapeutic diphenylcyclopropenone sensitization with weekly scalp DPC. Here the sequenced sample was whole blood, taken in connection with sensitization to the hapten diphenylcyclopropenone (DPC). Receptor source: a woman aged 50 to 60 with alopecia areata. Some clones in this sample may be carry-over from other donors' samples.

V usage is TRBV7-6 and J usage is TRBJ2-3, with D perhaps matching TRBD2 (6 bases). The germline gives CDR1 SGHVS, CDR2 FNYEAQ. This CDR3 spans 16 amino acids. V gave up 7 bases and J gave up 0 bases, with 17 bases separating them. CDR3 in amino acids: CASTDSASGSTDTQYF. In DNA form, the CDR3 reads TGTGCCAGCACCGACTCGGCGAGCGGGAGCACAGATACGCAGTATTTT.

The gene calls are TRBV20-1 and TRBJ2-1; 9 bases are shared with TRBD2. The CDR3 is made up of 17 amino acids. V trimming: 1 base; J trimming: 8 bases; junction bases outside the gene matches: 15. The V gene's germline CDR1 is DFQATT and CDR2 SNEGSKA (reference sequence). This CDR3 is CSARVLIAGVRGHEQFF. CDR3 in DNA: TGCAGTGCTAGAGTATTAATAGCGGGAGTGCGGGGCCATGAGCAGTTCTTC.

This chain joins TRBV7-6 and TRBJ1-5, with unresolved D. Trimming took off 5 bases at V and 3 bases at J, with 11 bases between the two ends. This CDR3 spans 14 amino acids. Germline assignment: CDR1 SGHVS and CDR2 FNYEAQ. The CDR3 spells CASSPAASNQPQHF. The CDR3 nucleotides read TGTGCCAGCAGCCCAGCGGCATCCAATCAGCCCCAGCATTTT.

This CDR3 reads CASSQVVAGGKFF. The CDR3 nucleotides read TGTGCCAGCAGCCAAGTGGTTGCGGGAGGGAAGTTCTTC. V gene TRBV14 combines with J gene TRBJ2-1; 9 bases are a match to TRBD2. The germline V gene encodes CDR1 SGHDN and CDR2 FVKESK. V lost 1 base, J lost 14 bases, and 6 bases stayed unmatched. This CDR3 has 13 residues. Drawing the rest from reference TRBV14 and TRBJ2-1, the complete variable domain is EAGVTQFPSHSVIEKGQTVTLRCDPISGHDNLYWYRRVMGKEIKFLLHFVKESKQDESGMPNNRFLAERTGGTYSTLKVQPAELEDSGVYFCASSQVVAGGKFFGPGTRLTVL.

The chain recombines TRBV7-3 with TRBJ1-2; a possible D gene is TRBD1 (6 bases). This CDR3 comprises 13 residues. Germline lookup yields CDR1 SGHTA and CDR2 FQGTGA. V was clipped by 5 bases and J by 2 bases, with 9 bases between them. Here the CDR3 DNA reads TGTGCCAGCAGCCCAGGGGACAACTATGGCTACACCTTC. Its protein product is CASSPGDNYGYTF.

This clonotype showed up many times. The chain joins TRBV6-2 or TRBV6-3 to TRBJ2-1; D gene ambiguous. The CDR3 extends over 13 amino acids. Germline CDR1 and CDR2: MNHEY and SVGEGT. The V end lost 4 bases, the J end lost 3 bases, and 7 bases lay between the germline ends. CDR3 protein: CASSSTGYNEQFF. The CDR3 bases are TGTGCCAGCAGTTCGACTGGCTACAATGAGCAGTTCTTC.

This clonotype turned up a few times. The chain links TRBV5-1 to TRBJ2-5; 7 nucleotides match TRBD1. Germline assignment: CDR1 SGHRS and CDR2 YFSETQ. With 4 bases clipped from V and 4 bases from J, the junction kept 7 bases outside the gene matches. This CDR3 is built from 14 residues. The CDR3 DNA reads as TGCGCCAGCAGCCTGGGCGCAGGGGGAGAGACCCAGTACTTC. It translates to CASSLGAGGETQYF.

At least ten counts were recorded for this clonotype. V and J are TRBV5-1 and TRBJ1-2; 7 bases match TRBD1. Germline CDR1 SGHRS, CDR2 YFSETQ. This CDR3 spans 13 amino acids. V lost 0 bases, J lost 7 bases, and 3 bases stayed unmatched. CDR3 residues: CASSLGQGLGYTF. CDR3 DNA sequence: TGCGCCAGCAGCTTGGGACAGGGTCTTGGCTACACCTTC.

This chain uses TRBV29-1 with TRBJ2-7, with TRBD2 matching over 10 bases. V trimming: 5 bases; J trimming: 6 bases; junction bases outside the gene matches: 10. This CDR3 is built from 14 residues. The germline V gene encodes CDR1 SQVTM and CDR2 ANQGSEA. The CDR3 region is CSVIRVAGGREQYF. The CDR3 coding sequence is TGCAGCGTTATAAGGGTAGCGGGAGGTCGCGAGCAGTACTTC.

This clonotype occurred a few times. The chain recombines TRBV5-1 with TRBJ2-7; 12 bases match TRBD1. CDR1 and CDR2 from the germline V gene are SGHRS and YFSETQ. V lost 6 bases and J lost 7; bases outside the gene matches: 8. This CDR3 spans 14 amino acids. The CDR3 region has the DNA TGCGCCAGCACCCCGGGACAGGGGGCGAAGGAGCAGTACTTC. Residues: CASTPGQGAKEQYF. The variable domain in full, completed from reference TRBV5-1 and TRBJ2-7, reads KAGVTQTPRYLIKTRGQQVTLSCSPISGHRSVSWYQQTPGQGLQFLFEYFSETQRNKGNFPGRFSGRQFSNSRSEMNVSTLELGDSALYLCASTPGQGAKEQYFGPGTRLTVT.

V gene TRBV7-6 combines with J gene TRBJ2-1, with D tentatively TRBD2 (5 bases). The ends were cut back, 2 bases at V and 3 bases at J, with 11 bases in the middle. Germline assignment: CDR1 SGHVS and CDR2 FNYEAQ. The length of the CDR3 is 15 residues. The CDR3 loop reads CASSLRGSFYNEQFF. CDR3 in DNA: TGTGCCAGCAGCTTACGAGGGAGCTTCTACAATGAGCAGTTCTTC. Based on the CDR3 plus reference TRBV7-6 and TRBJ2-1, the full variable domain is GAGVSQSPRYKVTKRGQDVALRCDPISGHVSLYWYRQALGQGPEFLTYFNYEAQQDKSGLPNDRFSAERPEGSISTLTIQRTEQRDSAMYRCASSLRGSFYNEQFFGPGTRLTVL.

This rearrangement joins TRBV19 to TRBJ1-5; TRBD1 matches at 7 bases. The CDR3 loop spans 17 amino acids. CDR1 is LNHDA, CDR2 SQIVND, per germline (reference sequence). V was pared by 4 bases and J by 3 bases, with 12 bases of the junction left unmatched. CDR3 sequence (DNA): TGTGCCAGTAGTACAATAGACAGGGTAGTCCTCAATCAGCCCCAGCATTTT. This sequence encodes CASSTIDRVVLNQPQHF.

This clonotype occurred many times. The chain has TRBV19 and TRBJ1-5; the match to TRBD1 covers 7 bases. The J segment lost 2 bases and the V segment lost 5 bases, leaving 3 bases of the junction unmatched. CDR3 length: 14 residues. CDR1 is LNHDA, CDR2 SQIVND, per germline (reference sequence). CDR3 sequence reads: CASSGRGGNQPQHF. The DNA for the CDR3 is TGTGCCAGTAGTGGCAGGGGGGGCAATCAGCCCCAGCATTTT. Filled out from reference TRBV19 and TRBJ1-5, the complete variable domain reads DGGITQSPKYLFRKEGQNVTLSCEQNLNHDAMYWYRQDPGQGLRLIYYSQIVNDFQKGDIAEGYSVSREKKESFPLTVTSAQKNPTAFYLCASSGRGGNQPQHFGDGTRLSIL.

This clonotype showed up many times. The chain carries TRBV9 and TRBJ2-7; maybe TRBD1 (5 bases). V dropped 4 bases and J dropped 5 bases, with 16 bases sitting between them. This CDR3 has 14 residues. Germline loops: CDR1 SGDLS, CDR2 YYNGEE. In DNA form, the CDR3 reads TGTGCCAGCAGCCCGCCATCTAACAGGAACGAGCAGTACTTC. Amino acids: CASSPPSNRNEQYF. Supplemented by reference TRBV9 and TRBJ2-7, the full variable domain reads DSGVTQTPKHLITATGQRVTLRCSPRSGDLSVYWYQQSLDQGLQFLIQYYNGEERAKGNILERFSAQQFPDLHSELNLSSLELGDSALYFCASSPPSNRNEQYFGPGTRLTVT.

The J gene is TRBJ1-1, the V gene TRBV29-1; D is ambiguous. V lost 5 bases to trimming and J lost 1 base, with 8 bases between them. The germline V gene encodes CDR1 SQVTM and CDR2 ANQGSEA. The CDR3 spans 12 residues. The CDR3 nucleotides are TGCAGCGTTCGACCTGCGAACACTGAAGCTTTCTTT. It translates to CSVRPANTEAFF. Based on the CDR3 plus reference TRBV29-1 and TRBJ1-1, the full variable domain is SAVISQKPSRDICQRGTSLTIQCQVDSQVTMMFWYRQQPGQSLTLIATANQGSEATYESGFVIDKFPISRPNLTFSTLTVSNMSPEDSSIYLCSVRPANTEAFFGQGTRLTVV.

This clonotype was observed many times. The rearrangement joins TRBV6-2 or TRBV6-3 to TRBJ2-1, with 11 positions matching TRBD2. This CDR3 region has 15 residues. V lost 7 bases, J lost 4 bases, and 6 bases stayed unmatched. Germline CDR1 reads MNHEY; CDR2 reads SVGEGT. DNA of the CDR3: TGTGCCAGCACCTCCAGGACTAGCGGGTACAATGAGCAGTTCTTC. This gives the protein CASTSRTSGYNEQFF.

This clonotype was seen only a few times. V usage is TRBV3-1 and J usage is TRBJ1-2; a weak D match, TRBD1 (5 bases). Trimming took 3 bases from V and 6 from J, leaving 23 bases between them. The CDR3 totals 17 residues. CDR1 LGHDT and CDR2 YNNKEL come from the germline V gene (reference sequence). The CDR3 DNA reads TGTGCCAGCAGCCATAAGGAAGTCCAGCCCCAAGGGGATGGCTACACCTTC. This gives the protein CASSHKEVQPQGDGYTF.

This clonotype was recorded many times. The V gene is TRBV6-5, the J gene TRBJ2-3, with D possibly matching TRBD2 (5 bases). The CDR3 runs to 16 residues. V lost 3 bases to trimming and J lost 0 bases, with 13 bases between them. Germline loops: CDR1 MNHEY, CDR2 SVGAGI. The CDR3 region is CASSYRLTGSTDTQYF. CDR3 sequence (DNA): TGTGCCAGCAGTTATCGCCTTACGGGAAGCACAGATACGCAGTATTTT.

The chain couples TRBV28 to TRBJ2-5; no firm D call. V gave up 4 bases and J gave up 5 bases, with 2 bases separating them. The CDR3 spans 10 residues. Germline assignment: CDR1 MDHEN and CDR2 SYDVKM. The DNA for the CDR3 is TGTGCCAGCAGTTCGGAGACCCAGTACTTC. Translating it yields CASSSETQYF.

The rearrangement uses TRBV27 and TRBJ2-7; tentative D call: TRBD2 (6 bases). V was pared by 5 bases and J by 7 bases, with 21 bases between. The CDR3 is made up of 15 amino acids. Germline-derived CDR1 and CDR2 are MNHEY and SMNVEV (reference sequence). For the CDR3, the DNA is TGTGCCAGCAGTCCTGCCGGGTCAGTTGGACTAGAGCAGTACTTC. This codes for CASSPAGSVGLEQYF.

This clonotype was observed a handful of times. The chain joins TRBV19 to TRBJ1-1, with D possibly TRBD1 on 6 matching bases. Germline V gene data show CDR1 as LNHDA and CDR2 as SQIVND (reference sequence). The CDR3 has 15 amino acids. Trimming stripped 4 bases from V and 1 base from J, with 13 bases between. CDR3 residues: CASSRTVGTNTEAFF. For the CDR3, the DNA is TGTGCCAGTAGTAGGACAGTTGGGACGAACACTGAAGCTTTCTTT.

This clonotype has just a few counts. The chain combines TRBV5-1 with TRBJ2-3, with 9 bases that match TRBD1. Trimming removed 3 bases from V and 3 bases from J; junction bases left unmatched: 5. The length of the CDR3 is 15 residues. Per the germline V gene, CDR1 is SGHRS and CDR2 is YFSETQ. CDR3 residues: CASSSGQGRTDTQYF. CDR3 in DNA: TGCGCCAGCAGCTCGGGACAGGGACGAACAGATACGCAGTATTTT.

The V gene is TRBV11-2, the J gene TRBJ2-3; the match to TRBD2 covers 9 bases. Germline values: CDR1 SGHAT, CDR2 FQNNGV. Trimming at V came to 5 bases and at J to 0 bases, leaving 3 bases not matched to a gene. There are 15 residues in the CDR3. The CDR3 bases are TGTGCCAGCAGCCCAAGCGGGAGGAGCACAGATACGCAGTATTTT. It codes for CASSPSGRSTDTQYF.

In its sample, this clonotype was seen many times. The V and J genes are TRBV30 and TRBJ1-5, with D possibly being TRBD1 (6 bases). Germline-derived CDR1 and CDR2 are GTSNPN and SVGIG (reference sequence). With 7 bases removed from V and 5 bases from J, the gap between germline ends came to 12 bases. The CDR3 loop spans 12 amino acids. Written as DNA, the CDR3 is TGTGCCTTCAGGGGAATGGATCAGCCCCAGCATTTT. Protein sequence: CAFRGMDQPQHF.

This clonotype was counted only a few times. The chain links TRBV18 to TRBJ1-2; D perhaps matches TRBD1 (6 bases). Germline values: CDR1 KGHSH, CDR2 LQKENI. V was trimmed by 3 bases and J by 6 bases, leaving 14 bases between them. This CDR3 region has 14 residues. The CDR3 loop is CASSPTGGNNGYTF. DNA for the CDR3: TGTGCCAGCTCACCGACAGGCGGGAATAATGGCTACACCTTC.

The chain joins TRBV5-1 to TRBJ2-2, with D perhaps matching TRBD2 (6 bases). CDR3 length: 19 amino acids. With 5 bases removed from V and 0 bases from J, the gap between germline ends came to 23 bases. In germline, CDR1 is SGHRS, CDR2 YFSETQ. For the CDR3, the DNA is TGCGCCAGCAGGTCCCGCGGTCAGGGAGGCAGGGCGAACACCGGGGAGCTGTTTTTT. Translating it yields CASRSRGQGGRANTGELFF.

This clonotype was seen ten or more times. In nucleotides, the CDR3 is TGTGCCACCTACCGGGGGGCCTACGAGCAGTACTTC. It translates to CATYRGAYEQYF. The chain has TRBV6-1 and TRBJ2-7; 7 positions match TRBD2. The germline CDR1 and CDR2 sequences are MNHNS and SASEGT. Losses at the gene ends were 10 bases for V and 2 bases for J; bases not matched to a gene: 5. The CDR3 consists of 12 residues.

The chain uses TRBV12-5 and TRBJ2-7; TRBD2 agrees at 9 bases. CDR1 is LGHNT, CDR2 FRNRAP, per germline. The CDR3 spans 15 residues. V dropped 0 bases and J dropped 6; count of bases not matched to a gene: 6. CDR3 loop: CASGLVTSGSSEQYF. CDR3 nucleotide sequence: TGTGCTAGTGGTTTGGTAACTAGCGGGTCCAGCGAGCAGTACTTC.